One sample yielded the 28 T cell receptor beta chains listed below, sequenced in a study of T cell repertoires in cytomegalovirus infection. TCRdb re-derived calls from the reads in MiXCR, one entry per CDR3 protein. The repertoire holds around 500,000 distinct CDR3 sequences, roughly 46% seen once, with around 45% in the top ten. Antigen specificity for these receptors is unknown. The material was cultured PBMCs, obtained from culture after CMV antigen stimulation. The receptors stem from a human donor in good health (CMV status not recorded). Some clones in this sample may be carry-over from other donors' samples.

The chain recombines TRBV19 with TRBJ1-6; 8 positions match TRBD1. Germline trimming cut 5 bases from V and 7 bases from J; bases unmatched to any gene: 10. There are 16 residues in the CDR3. CDR1 and CDR2 (germline): LNHDA, SQIVND (reference sequence). The CDR3 reads CASSLRRTGRNSPLHF. The CDR3, as DNA: TGTGCCAGTAGTTTACGTCGGACAGGGAGGAATTCACCCCTCCACTTT.

The chain has TRBV7-2 and TRBJ1-5; the D gene is possibly TRBD1 (5 bases). The CDR3 covers 12 residues. The germline V gene has CDR1 SGHTA and CDR2 FQGNSA. V was shortened by 5 bases and J by 10 bases, with 12 bases between the two germline ends. The CDR3 nucleotides are TGTGCCAGCAGCGAGGGCGGGGGACCCCAGCATTTT. It translates to CASSEGGGPQHF.

This rearrangement joins TRBV6-5 to TRBJ2-1; D assignment may be TRBD1 or TRBD2 (6 bases each). V was shortened by 3 bases and J by 8 bases, with 11 bases between the two germline ends. Germline loops: CDR1 MNHEY, CDR2 SVGAGI. The CDR3 length is 13 residues. CDR3 sequence: CASSYGGPDEQFF. The CDR3 DNA is TGTGCCAGCAGTTATGGGGGGCCGGATGAGCAGTTCTTC.

This sequence joins TRBV2 and TRBJ1-4; 9 positions match TRBD1. Germline V gene lookup returns CDR1 SNHLY and CDR2 FYNNEI. Trimming at V came to 4 bases and at J to 7 bases, leaving 7 bases not matched to a gene. This CDR3 has 15 residues. The CDR3 region has the DNA TGTGCCAGCAGTGGAGGACAGGGGTATGGTGAAAAACTGTTTTTT. Residues: CASSGGQGYGEKLFF.

The rearrangement uses TRBV12-3 or TRBV12-4 and TRBJ2-7; D is ambiguous. V shed 5 bases and J shed 0 bases, with 14 bases lying between them. The CDR3 consists of 15 residues. The CDR3 DNA follows: TGTGCCAGCAGTCGCTTCGACGGCAGCTCCTACGAGCAGTACTTC. It specifies CASSRFDGSSYEQYF.

The chain couples TRBV12-3 or TRBV12-4 to TRBJ2-3, with D unclear. V lost 3 bases and J 5 bases, leaving 9 bases between the germline ends. This CDR3 contains 13 residues. CDR3 in amino acids: CASSFNGEDTQYF. The CDR3 DNA sequence: TGTGCCAGCAGTTTTAATGGGGAAGATACGCAGTATTTT.

This chain links TRBV28 with TRBJ1-1; tentatively, D is TRBD1 (6 bases). Germline-derived CDR1 and CDR2 are MDHEN and SYDVKM. The CDR3 extends over 16 amino acids. V shed 4 bases and J shed 4 bases, with 19 bases lying between them. This CDR3 reads CASSSRTVKRSTEAFF. DNA of the CDR3: TGTGCCAGCAGTTCAAGGACAGTCAAACGGTCCACTGAAGCTTTCTTT.

The J gene is TRBJ2-2, the V gene TRBV7-2; 14 nucleotides match TRBD2. There are 18 residues in the CDR3. V dropped 4 bases and J dropped 5; count of bases not matched to a gene: 9. Germline V lookup: CDR1 SGHTA, CDR2 FQGNSA. CDR3 loop: CASSYGLAGGAGTGELFF. CDR3 DNA sequence: TGTGCCAGCAGCTACGGACTAGCGGGAGGTGCGGGGACCGGGGAGCTGTTTTTT.

The chain uses TRBV29-1 and TRBJ2-5; TRBD2 aligns across 7 bases. The ends lost 4 bases at V and 2 bases at J; junction bases unmatched: 7. Germline loops: CDR1 SQVTM, CDR2 ANQGSEA. The CDR3 is 14 residues long. CDR3 loop: CSVAPAGNQETQYF. The CDR3 nucleotides are TGCAGCGTTGCCCCAGCGGGGAATCAAGAGACCCAGTACTTC.

This clonotype was counted only a few times. The rearrangement joins TRBV7-2 to TRBJ2-7, with no clear D. The CDR3 spans 14 residues. Between the trimmed V and J ends, which lost 1 base and 0 bases, there was a span of 7 bases. From germline, CDR1 is SGHTA and CDR2 FQGNSA. CDR3 sequence reads: CASSLGASSYEQYF. CDR3 nucleotides: TGTGCCAGCAGCTTAGGGGCCAGCTCCTACGAGCAGTACTTC.

The chain carries TRBV4-1 and TRBJ2-1; 8 positions agree with TRBD2. Germline CDR1 is MGHRA and CDR2 is YSYEKL. The CDR3 consists of 13 residues. V shed 1 base and J 8 bases; nucleotides not matched to a gene: 1. The CDR3 is CASSQALADEQFF. The CDR3 nucleotides are TGCGCCAGCAGCCAAGCACTAGCGGATGAGCAGTTCTTC.

The CDR3: CASSLPDRNSYEQYF. For the CDR3, the DNA is TGTGCCAGCAGCTTACCTGACAGGAACTCCTACGAGCAGTACTTC. The rearrangement links TRBV7-9 to TRBJ2-7, with a weak D call TRBD1 (6 bases). Germline CDR1 and CDR2: SEHNR and FQNEAQ (reference sequence). The CDR3 runs 15 residues. Trimming pared 2 bases from V and 0 bases from J, leaving 11 bases between. Combining the CDR3 with reference TRBV7-9 and TRBJ2-7 gives the whole variable domain DTGVSQNPRHKITKRGQNVTFRCDPISEHNRLYWYRQTLGQGPEFLTYFQNEAQLEKSRLLSDRFSAERPKGSFSTLEIQRTEQGDSAMYLCASSLPDRNSYEQYFGPGTRLTVT.

This clonotype was seen more than once but under ten times. The chain recombines TRBV5-1 with TRBJ2-7; 8 positions match TRBD1. The CDR3 is made up of 14 amino acids. Trimming removed 5 bases from V and 3 bases from J; junction bases left unmatched: 7. From germline, CDR1 is SGHRS and CDR2 YFSETQ. The DNA of the CDR3 is TGCGCCAGCAGACTGGCCGGGACAGGCTACGAGCAGTACTTC. Protein sequence: CASRLAGTGYEQYF.

The gene calls are TRBV12-3 or TRBV12-4 and TRBJ2-1; D gene uncertain. V lost 2 bases to trimming and J lost 5 bases, with 10 bases between them. The CDR3 runs 14 residues. CDR3 residues: CASSLFGQNNEQFF. CDR3 nucleotide sequence: TGTGCCAGCAGTTTATTTGGGCAGAACAATGAGCAGTTCTTC.

The V call is TRBV5-6, the J call TRBJ1-5; D possibly corresponds to TRBD1 (6 bases). The CDR3 loop spans 17 amino acids. V lost 4 bases and J 3 bases, leaving 20 bases between the germline ends. CDR1 SGHDT and CDR2 YYEEEE come from the germline V gene. As DNA, the CDR3 is TGTGCCAGCAGCCGTCACCGGGACAAACTCTTCAATCAGCCCCAGCATTTT. This encodes CASSRHRDKLFNQPQHF.

V gene TRBV18 combines with J gene TRBJ2-7, with 8 bases matching TRBD1. This CDR3 is built from 15 residues. V shed 3 bases and J 3 bases; nucleotides not matched to a gene: 7. Germline V gene lookup returns CDR1 KGHSH and CDR2 LQKENI. CDR3 bases: TGTGCCAGCTCACCTCCGGACAGGGATGTCTACGAGCAGTACTTC. Protein product: CASSPPDRDVYEQYF.

The genes are TRBV20-1 and TRBJ2-5, with D maybe TRBD1 (5 bases). The CDR3 is 12 residues long. The V gene's germline CDR1 is DFQATT and CDR2 SNEGSKA (reference sequence). V lost 1 base and J lost 4, with 7 bases in between. CDR3: CSARAGSETQYF. CDR3 coding DNA: TGCAGTGCTAGAGCAGGGTCAGAGACCCAGTACTTC.

This clonotype has only a few counts. CDR3 sequence reads: CASSLVLAGRLILNTGELFF. The CDR3 region has the DNA TGTGCCAGCAGCTTAGTTCTAGCGGGGCGCCTTATCCTGAACACCGGGGAGCTGTTTTTT. The V and J genes are TRBV7-8 and TRBJ2-2; 9 nucleotides match TRBD2. This CDR3 contains 20 residues. Germline values: CDR1 SGHVS, CDR2 FQNEAQ. With 1 base clipped from V and 1 base from J, the junction kept 13 bases outside the gene matches.

There are many counts of this clonotype. The V call is TRBV7-2, the J call TRBJ2-7, with 8 bases aligning to TRBD1. Trimming cost V 1 base and J 7 bases; bases outside gene matches: 12. The CDR3 has 16 amino acids. From germline, CDR1 is SGHTA and CDR2 FQGNSA. In DNA, the CDR3 is TGTGCCAGCAGCTTAGGAGGCAGGGGGCTTGATCGGGAGCAGTACTTC. It is translated as CASSLGGRGLDREQYF.

The V and J genes are TRBV7-6 and TRBJ2-7; TRBD1 agrees at 11 bases. The CDR3 loop spans 14 amino acids. V lost 2 bases, J lost 6 bases, and 3 bases stayed unmatched. Germline V CDR1 and CDR2: SGHVS, FNYEAQ. Written as DNA, the CDR3 is TGTGCCAGCAGCTTATCGGGGACAGGGGGCGAGCAGTACTTC. Its translation is CASSLSGTGGEQYF.

The chain uses TRBV2 and TRBJ2-2; D not certain. V lost 4 bases and J 8 bases, leaving 14 bases between the germline ends. CDR3 length: 14 amino acids. Germline values: CDR1 SNHLY, CDR2 FYNNEI. The CDR3 here is CASSARQLAGELFF. The CDR3 DNA reads TGTGCCAGCAGTGCGCGTCAATTGGCTGGGGAGCTGTTTTTT.

V is TRBV6-5 and J is TRBJ1-5; no definite D call. V was cut by 5 bases and J by 4 bases, with 12 bases left in between. The CDR3 is 14 amino acids. CDR1 MNHEY and CDR2 SVGAGI come from the germline V gene. The CDR3 DNA reads as TGTGCCAGCAGTCCTCTGTCCAATAATCAGCCCCAGCATTTT. Encoded protein: CASSPLSNNQPQHF.

The chain is built from TRBV9 and TRBJ2-3; 11 nucleotides line up with TRBD2. The CDR3 has 17 amino acids. J lost 4 bases, V lost 0 bases, and 7 bases had no gene match. Germline loops: CDR1 SGDLS, CDR2 YYNGEE. The CDR3 here is CASSVVPLAGGSDTQYF. In nucleotides, the CDR3 is TGTGCCAGCAGCGTAGTCCCGCTAGCGGGGGGCTCAGATACGCAGTATTTT.

Here the CDR3 reads CATQGLKGYYEQYF. The CDR3 DNA reads as TGTGCCACCCAGGGCCTGAAGGGGTACTACGAGCAGTACTTC. The V call is TRBV28, the J call TRBJ2-7; a weak D match, TRBD1 (5 bases). The germline CDR1 and CDR2 sequences are MDHEN and SYDVKM. CDR3 length: 14 amino acids. V was pared by 10 bases and J by 3 bases, with 19 bases between.

The CDR3 coding sequence is TGTGCCAGCAGTATAAAAACAGGGGCCCACTACGAGCAGTACTTC. Amino acids: CASSIKTGAHYEQYF. This sequence joins TRBV12-3 or TRBV12-4 and TRBJ2-7, with TRBD1 matching 7 bases. With V trimmed by 5 bases and J by 3 bases, 10 bases remained unmatched. CDR3 length equals 15 residues.

This clonotype has just a few counts. The chain links TRBV7-8 to TRBJ2-2, with D perhaps TRBD2 (6 bases). Germline-derived CDR1 and CDR2 are SGHVS and FQNEAQ. The CDR3 sequence is 17 residues long. Trimming removed 0 bases from V and 0 bases from J, with 11 bases in between. The CDR3 region has the DNA TGTGCCAGCAGCTTAGCCCCCGGAGGGGCGAACACCGGGGAGCTGTTTTTT. Translation: CASSLAPGGANTGELFF.

This clonotype was detected a few times. The chain couples TRBV7-2 to TRBJ1-1, with 9 bases identical to TRBD1. There are 15 residues in the CDR3. V gave up 3 bases and J gave up 7 bases; unmatched junction bases: 9. Germline V lookup: CDR1 SGHTA, CDR2 FQGNSA. The CDR3: CASSFTGTGFDEAFF. The CDR3 bases are TGTGCCAGCAGCTTTACCGGGACAGGGTTTGATGAAGCTTTCTTT.

J is TRBJ2-5 and V is TRBV7-6, with D maybe TRBD1 (6 bases). Trimming left V 7 bases short and J 4 bases short, with 13 bases between. Germline CDR1 SGHVS, CDR2 FNYEAQ. The CDR3 contains 13 residues. The CDR3 DNA is TGTGCCAGCACCCTAACCAGGGGAGAGACCCAGTACTTC. Its protein product is CASTLTRGETQYF.